The 20 T cell receptor beta chains listed next were all sequenced from one sample in a study of blood T cell repertoires in COVID-19. Clones were sequenced by immunoSEQ multiplex PCR, and TCRdb holds only the in-frame ones, with some missing. The profile shows some 220,000 clones, 83% of them singletons. The specimen was peripheral blood. The receptors here all came from a human donor in a cohort sampled during active COVID-19.

V is TRBV29-1 and J is TRBJ2-6, with D possibly matching TRBD2 (5 bases). V was clipped by 8 bases and J by 4 bases, with 18 bases between them. Germline CDR1 is SQVTM and CDR2 is ANQGSEA. The CDR3 is 15 residues long. The CDR3 protein is CSPRPRELGANVLTF. The CDR3 bases are TGCAGCCCCCGACCGAGGGAGCTGGGGGCCAACGTCCTGACTTTC.

There are a few counts of this clone. The rearrangement joins TRBV24-1 to TRBJ1-3; 8 bases map to TRBD1. J gave up 2 bases and V 3 bases, and 8 bases lay outside the gene matches. There are 17 residues in the CDR3. Germline CDR1 and CDR2: KGHDR and SFDVKD. The CDR3 DNA reads TGTGCCACCAGTGATCAAGGACAGGGAGAAGCTGGAAACACCATATATTTT. It yields the protein CATSDQGQGEAGNTIYF.

This chain links TRBV11-2 with TRBJ2-2, with D maybe TRBD1 (5 bases). The V gene lost 8 bases and the J gene lost 5 bases, with 15 bases spanning the gap. The V gene's germline CDR1 is SGHAT and CDR2 FQNNGV. CDR3 size: 14 residues. The CDR3 here is CASFNLRETGELFF. As DNA, the CDR3 is TGTGCCAGCTTCAACCTCAGGGAAACCGGGGAGCTGTTTTTT.

The CDR3: CASSFRPSVGNQPQHF. The CDR3 nucleotides read TGTGCCAGCAGTTTCCGTCCCTCGGTGGGCAATCAGCCCCAGCATTTT. The V call is TRBV28, the J call TRBJ1-5, with D unclear. This CDR3 spans 16 amino acids. From germline, CDR1 is MDHEN and CDR2 SYDVKM. V was shortened by 3 bases and J by 2 bases, with 14 bases between the two germline ends.

The gene calls are TRBV19 and TRBJ1-2; D may be TRBD1 (6 bases). V was clipped by 1 base and J by 2 bases, with 8 bases between them. The germline gives CDR1 LNHDA, CDR2 SQIVND (reference sequence). This CDR3 spans 14 amino acids. The CDR3 nucleotides are TGTGCCAGTAGTATAGGACAGGCCAACTATGGCTACACCTTC. Translation: CASSIGQANYGYTF.

This chain links TRBV4-1 with TRBJ1-6; TRBD1 might be the D (5 bases). The germline V and J ends were trimmed by 1 base and 10 bases, with 17 bases remaining between them. CDR3 length equals 16 residues. The germline V gene encodes CDR1 MGHRA and CDR2 YSYEKL. The CDR3 here is CASSQGSRAGGSPLHF. The CDR3 bases are TGCGCCAGCAGCCAAGGTTCCAGAGCCGGGGGATCACCCCTCCACTTT.

The CDR3 spells CASSFSLTSTDTQYF. DNA for the CDR3: TGTGCCAGCAGTTTCTCCCTTACTAGCACAGATACGCAGTATTTT. This sequence joins TRBV27 and TRBJ2-3; D gene uncertain. Looked up from germline, CDR1 is MNHEY and CDR2 is SMNVEV (reference sequence). Between the trimmed V and J ends, which lost 3 bases and 0 bases, there was a span of 10 bases. CDR3 size: 15 residues.

This clone was seen once. The V and J genes are TRBV6-4 and TRBJ2-1; the match to TRBD1 covers 7 bases. The J segment lost 1 base and the V segment lost 4 bases, leaving 4 bases of the junction unmatched. The CDR3 consists of 15 residues. CDR1 and CDR2 (germline): MRHNA, SNTAGT. CDR3 DNA: TGTGCCAGCAGTGGAGACAGGGCGTCCTACAATGAGCAGTTCTTC. Protein sequence: CASSGDRASYNEQFF.

This clone is a singleton in its sample. The chain carries TRBV11-2 and TRBJ2-4; 7 bases fit TRBD2. J gave up 9 bases and V 4 bases, and 12 bases lay outside the gene matches. This CDR3 comprises 15 residues. The germline V gene has CDR1 SGHAT and CDR2 FQNNGV. The CDR3 protein is CASSWIRGRAVIQYF. The CDR3 coding sequence is TGTGCCAGCAGCTGGATTCGTGGGAGGGCTGTCATTCAGTACTTC. The whole variable domain, filled in from reference TRBV11-2 and TRBJ2-4, reads EAGVAQSPRYKIIEKRQSVAFWCNPISGHATLYWYQQILGQGPKLLIQFQNNGVVDDSQLPKDRFSAERLKGVDSTLKIQPAKLEDSAVYLCASSWIRGRAVIQYFGAGTRLSVL.

This sequence joins TRBV12-5 and TRBJ1-6; D is perhaps TRBD1 (6 bases). The V gene lost 1 base and the J gene lost 10 bases, with 17 bases spanning the gap. Germline-derived CDR1 and CDR2 are LGHNT and FRNRAP. This CDR3 has 16 residues. The CDR3 loop reads CASGLATGPTNSPLHF. The CDR3 nucleotides are TGTGCTAGTGGTTTGGCGACAGGTCCAACGAACTCACCCCTCCACTTT.

Comments on this clone: The junction and the germline gene differ at one end; a read error may be behind it. CDR3 loop: CASSESRTGGEIF. CDR3 bases: TGTGCCAGCAGTGAAAGCCGGACAGGGGGCGAAATTTTT. This chain joins TRBV2 and TRBJ2-2; 11 nucleotides line up with TRBD1. This CDR3 region has 13 residues. Per the germline V gene, CDR1 is SNHLY and CDR2 is FYNNEI.

The chain combines TRBV6-6 with TRBJ1-2; TRBD1 matches 10 bases. The germline CDR1 and CDR2 sequences are MNHNY and SVGAGI (reference sequence). J gave up 6 bases and V 6 bases, and 10 bases lay outside the gene matches. This CDR3 contains 15 residues. The CDR3 is CASRLLEGTGDGYTF. CDR3 bases: TGTGCCAGCAGGCTACTCGAGGGGACAGGGGATGGCTACACCTTC.

The chain combines TRBV7-9 with TRBJ2-2; tentatively, D is TRBD2 (6 bases). The CDR3 covers 16 residues. Deletions cut 3 bases from V and 0 bases from J, with 11 bases between. Germline lookup yields CDR1 SEHNR and CDR2 FQNEAQ (reference sequence). The CDR3 loop is CASSFGGLTNTGELFF. CDR3 in DNA: TGTGCCAGCAGCTTTGGGGGACTCACGAACACCGGGGAGCTGTTTTTT. The whole variable domain, remainder taken from reference TRBV7-9 and TRBJ2-2, is DTGVSQNPRHKITKRGQNVTFRCDPISEHNRLYWYRQTLGQGPEFLTYFQNEAQLEKSRLLSDRFSAERPKGSFSTLEIQRTEQGDSAMYLCASSFGGLTNTGELFFGEGSRLTVL.

The rearrangement links TRBV30 to TRBJ2-2; D is uncertain. V lost 4 bases and J lost 0, with 6 bases in between. Germline V lookup: CDR1 GTSNPN, CDR2 SVGIG (reference sequence). This CDR3 contains 13 residues. CDR3 nucleotides: TGTGCCTGGACGCAGTCGAACACCGGGGAGCTGTTTTTT. Residues: CAWTQSNTGELFF.

J is TRBJ1-6 and V is TRBV5-8; weak D call: TRBD1 (5 bases). The CDR3 totals 14 residues. CDR1 is SGHTS, CDR2 YDEGEE, per germline. The germline V and J ends were trimmed by 4 bases and 6 bases, with 11 bases remaining between them. For the CDR3, the DNA is TGTGCCAGCAGCCGGACGGGGGGTAATTCACCCCTCCACTTT. This gives the protein CASSRTGGNSPLHF.

The chain carries TRBV20-1 and TRBJ1-2; 8 positions agree with TRBD1. Per germline, CDR1 DFQATT and CDR2 SNEGSKA (reference sequence). The CDR3 spans 11 residues. V was pared by 8 bases and J by 9 bases, with 8 bases of the junction left unmatched. CDR3 coding DNA: TGCAGTTGGAACAGGGGGAATAGCTACACCTTC. Translation gives CSWNRGNSYTF.

The chain recombines TRBV14 with TRBJ1-5; D ambiguous. The germline V and J ends were trimmed by 1 base and 6 bases, with 7 bases remaining between them. This CDR3 is built from 13 residues. Germline V gene lookup returns CDR1 SGHDN and CDR2 FVKESK. For the CDR3, the DNA is TGTGCCAGCAGCCAAGGGTTGAGTCAGCCCCAGCATTTT. Its protein product is CASSQGLSQPQHF.

The chain uses TRBV3-1 (or the pseudogene TRBV3-2) and TRBJ1-2; TRBD1 matches 8 bases. Germline CDR1 LGHDT, CDR2 YNNKEL (reference sequence). Trimming cost V 4 bases and J 4 bases; bases outside gene matches: 2. The CDR3 extends over 13 amino acids. The CDR3 bases are TGTGCCAGCAGCCTTGACAGGGGCTATGGCTACACCTTC. Translation: CASSLDRGYGYTF.

This clone was found a few times. The chain links TRBV3-1 (or the pseudogene TRBV3-2) to TRBJ1-1, with TRBD1 matching 9 bases. Unmatched junction bases numbered 2, after V lost 1 base and J lost 11 bases. Per germline, CDR1 LGHDT and CDR2 YNNKEL (reference sequence). CDR3 length: 12 amino acids. This chain's CDR3 is CASSQVTGGAFF. The CDR3 DNA is TGTGCCAGCAGCCAAGTGACAGGGGGGGCTTTCTTT.

This chain joins TRBV5-6 and TRBJ2-1; 10 bases map to TRBD2. CDR3 length: 15 amino acids. The germline CDR1 and CDR2 sequences are SGHDT and YYEEEE. The J segment lost 5 bases and the V segment lost 7 bases, leaving 9 bases of the junction unmatched. The CDR3 coding sequence is TGTGCCAGCGCTAAAGGGACTAGCGTGAACAATGAGCAGTTCTTC. It is translated as CASAKGTSVNNEQFF.